The text below deals with one T cell receptor beta chain. Its antigen is not identified. This entry comes from a study of T cells after yellow fever vaccination. TCRdb itself ran the 5' RACE reads through MiXCR, one entry per CDR3 protein. Counted here are hundreds of thousands of distinct CDR3 sequences, roughly 13% occurring once; the ten biggest clones make up 11% to 15%. Points from the study as a whole: The bulk population could contribute abundant contaminating clonotypes to FACS-sorted repertoires.

The CDR3 covers 13 residues. Trimming shortened V by 2 bases and J by 5 bases, and 10 bases separated the two germline ends. Germline V gene sequence: CDR1 SGHRS, CDR2 YFSETQ. This clonotype was obtained from a man younger than 40 who received the YFV17D yellow fever vaccine. V gene TRBV5-1 combines with J gene TRBJ1-2; no definite D call. The source material was PBMCs, sampled on the day of the yellow fever booster vaccination. The CDR3 coding sequence is TGCGCCAGCAGCTTTCGGCAGAGTTATGGCTACACCTTC. Amino acids: CASSFRQSYGYTF.